Shown below are 25 T cell receptor beta chains from a single sample sequenced in a study of control samples from healthy donors and cancer patients. Clones were read by immunoSEQ multiplex PCR, and TCRdb kept only the in-frame ones, dropping some. The sample shows 63,000 or so clones, around 82% of them seen only once. The sequenced material came from blood. The source is a man over 45 in good health.

V usage is TRBV14 and J usage is TRBJ2-1; 9 bases match TRBD2. Germline V gene sequence: CDR1 SGHDN, CDR2 FVKESK. This CDR3 comprises 16 residues. After removal of 1 base from V and 7 bases from J, the junction contained 8 bases not matched to a gene. The CDR3 bases are TGTGCCAGCAGCCAAGGTTGGCTAGCGGGGAGGAATGAGCAGTTCTTC. Translated: CASSQGWLAGRNEQFF.

V gene TRBV12-5 combines with J gene TRBJ1-4; a possible D gene is TRBD1 (5 bases). The CDR3 runs to 14 residues. Trimming pared 3 bases from V and 7 bases from J, leaving 12 bases between. Looked up from germline, CDR1 is LGHNT and CDR2 is FRNRAP. The CDR3 region has the DNA TGTGCTAGTGGTTTAGGGCTTGGGGGTGAAAAACTGTTTTTT. This codes for CASGLGLGGEKLFF.

In regard to this clone: Other DNA sequences within the sample encode an identical CDR3. The chain links TRBV2 to TRBJ2-7, with 8 bases that match TRBD2. The CDR3 length is 15 residues. The junction had 15 bases not matched to a gene; V was cut back by 8 bases and J by 6 bases. Germline CDR1 is SNHLY and CDR2 is FYNNEI. In DNA, the CDR3 is TGTGCCAGCGTGCGGGACGCCGGGGGGGGTAGCGAGCAGTACTTC. This gives the protein CASVRDAGGGSEQYF. Full variable domain (remainder filled in from reference TRBV2 and TRBJ2-7): EPEVTQTPSHQVTQMGQEVILRCVPISNHLYFYWYRQILGQKVEFLVSFYNNEISEKSEIFDDQFSVERPDGSNFTLKIRSTKLEDSAMYFCASVRDAGGGSEQYFGPGTRLTVT.

The rearrangement joins TRBV9 to TRBJ1-1; D not certain. Germline V CDR1 and CDR2: SGDLS, YYNGEE. This CDR3 spans 13 amino acids. Trimming left V 0 bases short and J 3 bases short, with 6 bases between. The CDR3 DNA reads TGTGCCAGCAGCGTAGGCACAGACACTGAAGCTTTCTTT. Residues: CASSVGTDTEAFF.

The rearrangement uses TRBV6-4 and TRBJ2-7; 8 positions match TRBD1. V trimming: 2 bases; J trimming: 6 bases; junction bases outside the gene matches: 6. The germline V gene has CDR1 MRHNA and CDR2 SNTAGT. This CDR3 is built from 14 residues. The CDR3 sequence: CASSDETGVGEQYF. CDR3 in DNA: TGTGCCAGCAGTGACGAGACAGGGGTGGGCGAGCAGTACTTC.

The V and J genes are TRBV6-5 and TRBJ2-7, with TRBD2 matching 7 bases. Unmatched junction bases numbered 16, after V lost 7 bases and J lost 7 bases. Per germline, CDR1 MNHEY and CDR2 SVGAGI. There are 15 residues in the CDR3. CDR3 residues: CASMGSSVGRREQYF. The CDR3, as DNA: TGTGCCAGCATGGGGAGTTCGGTCGGGAGGAGGGAGCAGTACTTC.

In this sample, this clone turned up a few times. This chain links TRBV4-3 with TRBJ2-2; 7 bases are a match to TRBD2. Germline CDR1 reads LGHNA; CDR2 reads YSLEER. The junction had 10 bases not matched to a gene; V was cut back by 0 bases and J by 6 bases. The CDR3 is 17 amino acids. The CDR3 sequence: CASSQDRGVAGAGELFF. CDR3 DNA: TGCGCCAGCAGCCAAGATCGGGGGGTGGCAGGCGCCGGGGAGCTGTTTTTT.

This sequence joins TRBV10-1 and TRBJ2-7; 7 positions match TRBD2. Per the germline V gene, CDR1 is WNHNN and CDR2 is SYGVQD (reference sequence). The CDR3 spans 14 residues. J gave up 6 bases and V 5 bases, and 10 bases lay outside the gene matches. This CDR3 reads CASSPGRFPPEQYF. CDR3 sequence (DNA): TGCGCCAGCAGTCCCGGGAGGTTTCCCCCCGAGCAGTACTTC.

V gene TRBV27 combines with J gene TRBJ2-2; TRBD1 matches 9 bases. This CDR3 spans 16 amino acids. Germline V lookup: CDR1 MNHEY, CDR2 SMNVEV (reference sequence). With V trimmed by 0 bases and J by 6 bases, 5 bases remained unmatched. The CDR3 DNA reads TGTGCCAGCAGTTTATCAGGACAGGGGAGGGCCGGGGAGCTGTTTTTT. The encoded protein is CASSLSGQGRAGELFF.

This chain links TRBV7-9 with TRBJ2-7, with 9 bases identical to TRBD1. CDR1 SEHNR and CDR2 FQNEAQ come from the germline V gene (reference sequence). CDR3 length: 16 residues. V shed 5 bases and J 1 base; nucleotides not matched to a gene: 9. The CDR3 DNA follows: TGTGCCAGCAGCCGTACAGGGGGCTTTGATTCCTACGAGCAGTACTTC. This codes for CASSRTGGFDSYEQYF. Filled out from reference TRBV7-9 and TRBJ2-7, the complete variable domain reads DTGVSQNPRHKITKRGQNVTFRCDPISEHNRLYWYRQTLGQGPEFLTYFQNEAQLEKSRLLSDRFSAERPKGSFSTLEIQRTEQGDSAMYLCASSRTGGFDSYEQYFGPGTRLTVT.

V gene TRBV7-6 combines with J gene TRBJ1-1; D call uncertain. Per the germline V gene, CDR1 is SGHVS and CDR2 is FNYEAQ. The V and J ends lost 5 bases and 1 base respectively, with 8 bases between them. The length of the CDR3 is 13 residues. The CDR3 sequence: CASSRLGNTEAFF. CDR3 nucleotide sequence: TGTGCCAGCAGCCGTCTGGGGAACACTGAAGCTTTCTTT.

The table lists this clone with a count of one. The chain carries TRBV9 and TRBJ2-1, with D possibly TRBD1 on 8 matching bases. Trimming took 4 bases from V and 4 from J, leaving 15 bases between them. The CDR3 sequence is 15 residues long. Germline V gene lookup returns CDR1 SGDLS and CDR2 YYNGEE. The CDR3 bases are TGTGCCAGCAGCTACAGGGGGGGTATGTACAATGAGCAGTTCTTC. This encodes CASSYRGGMYNEQFF.

The chain has TRBV19 and TRBJ2-3; D is unresolved. This CDR3 is built from 12 residues. Trimming took 3 bases from V and 1 from J, leaving 2 bases between them. Germline CDR1 and CDR2: LNHDA and SQIVND (reference sequence). The CDR3 coding sequence is TGTGCCAGTAGTATTCGCACAGATACGCAGTATTTT. Residues: CASSIRTDTQYF.

The rearrangement uses TRBV2 and TRBJ2-5; D may be TRBD1 (6 bases). Germline V lookup: CDR1 SNHLY, CDR2 FYNNEI. With 1 base removed from V and 1 base from J, the gap between germline ends came to 7 bases. The CDR3 spans 14 residues. The CDR3, as DNA: TGTGCCAGCAGTGAAGACAGGGTCCAAGAGACCCAGTACTTC. It specifies CASSEDRVQETQYF.

This rearrangement joins TRBV6-5 to TRBJ2-7; D is unresolved. This CDR3 contains 12 residues. The V end was cut by 7 bases, the J end by 2 bases, with 9 bases between. Per the germline V gene, CDR1 is MNHEY and CDR2 is SVGAGI. The CDR3 DNA sequence: TGTGCCAGCAAAGGAAACCCCTACGAGCAGTACTTC. Translated: CASKGNPYEQYF.

This chain uses TRBV6-5 with TRBJ2-7, with unresolved D. The CDR3 contains 14 residues. With 4 bases removed from V and 2 bases from J, the gap between germline ends came to 12 bases. Germline values: CDR1 MNHEY, CDR2 SVGAGI. The DNA of the CDR3 is TGTGCCAGCAGTTCCTCGACACCTCCCTACGAGCAGTACTTC. It is translated as CASSSSTPPYEQYF.

This sequence joins TRBV5-1 and TRBJ1-2; D may be TRBD1 (6 bases). V shed 3 bases and J shed 4 bases, with 10 bases lying between them. The CDR3 totals 13 residues. Germline CDR1 is SGHRS and CDR2 is YFSETQ. The CDR3 loop reads CASSSEGGYGYTF. In DNA, the CDR3 is TGCGCCAGCAGCTCTGAAGGGGGCTATGGCTACACCTTC.

CDR3 sequence reads: CASSPFRDSNQPQHF. CDR3 sequence (DNA): TGTGCCAGCTCACCTTTCAGGGACAGCAATCAGCCCCAGCATTTT. The rearrangement uses TRBV18 and TRBJ1-5; D might be TRBD1 (5 bases). The germline V and J ends were trimmed by 3 bases and 1 base, with 10 bases remaining between them. Looked up from germline, CDR1 is KGHSH and CDR2 is LQKENI. CDR3 length: 15 amino acids.

The chain links TRBV5-4 to TRBJ2-5, with 10 bases matching TRBD1. Germline CDR1 reads SGHNT; CDR2 reads YYREEE (reference sequence). Germline trimming cut 4 bases from V and 3 bases from J; bases unmatched to any gene: 6. This CDR3 is 15 amino acids long. CDR3: CASSPSGQGEETQYF. As DNA, the CDR3 is TGTGCCAGCAGCCCTTCCGGACAGGGGGAAGAGACCCAGTACTTC.

The table lists this clone with a count of one. V gene TRBV10-3 combines with J gene TRBJ1-1, with D tentatively TRBD1 (6 bases). The germline V gene has CDR1 ENHRY and CDR2 SYGVKD. CDR3 length equals 16 residues. Trimming pared 6 bases from V and 3 bases from J, leaving 20 bases between. This chain's CDR3 is CAISPGRGAGDTEAFF. The CDR3 DNA sequence: TGTGCCATCAGCCCCGGCAGGGGCGCGGGGGACACTGAAGCTTTCTTT.

This sequence joins TRBV5-1 and TRBJ1-6; D gene ambiguous. Germline V CDR1 and CDR2: SGHRS, YFSETQ. Trimming removed 0 bases at V and 10 bases at J, with 14 bases between. The CDR3 consists of 15 residues. The CDR3 nucleotides are TGCGCCAGCAGCTTGGCGGGCCAAGGCCTATCACCCCTCCACTTT. As protein: CASSLAGQGLSPLHF.

The rearrangement uses TRBV10-1 and TRBJ2-5, with D unclear. The germline V and J ends were trimmed by 3 bases and 6 bases, with 17 bases remaining between them. This CDR3 is built from 15 residues. Looked up from germline, CDR1 is WNHNN and CDR2 is SYGVQD (reference sequence). The CDR3 loop reads CASSDFPDIKKTQYF. The CDR3 bases are TGCGCCAGCAGTGATTTCCCTGACATTAAGAAGACCCAGTACTTC.

In this sample, this clone turned up a few times. The gene calls are TRBV20-1 and TRBJ2-3; D uncertain. The CDR3 totals 9 residues. Germline-derived CDR1 and CDR2 are DFQATT and SNEGSKA (reference sequence). V dropped 6 bases and J dropped 6 bases, with 4 bases sitting between them. CDR3 in DNA: TGCAGTGCCCCGGATACGCAGTATTTT. It translates to CSAPDTQYF.

This chain uses TRBV7-2 with TRBJ2-5; 7 nucleotides align to TRBD1. Germline V gene lookup returns CDR1 SGHTA and CDR2 FQGNSA. This CDR3 region has 15 residues. V dropped 5 bases and J dropped 4; count of bases not matched to a gene: 10. CDR3 protein: CASSPDRALGETQYF. In DNA form, the CDR3 reads TGTGCCAGCAGCCCTGACAGGGCGCTAGGAGAGACCCAGTACTTC.

This chain connects TRBV7-2 to TRBJ2-1; 12 positions agree with TRBD2. From germline, CDR1 is SGHTA and CDR2 FQGNSA. Trimming at V came to 4 bases and at J to 1 base, leaving 2 bases not matched to a gene. The CDR3 runs to 16 residues. CDR3 nucleotides: TGTGCCAGCAGCTCTAGCGGGGGGGCATCCTACAATGAGCAGTTCTTC. It specifies CASSSSGGASYNEQFF.